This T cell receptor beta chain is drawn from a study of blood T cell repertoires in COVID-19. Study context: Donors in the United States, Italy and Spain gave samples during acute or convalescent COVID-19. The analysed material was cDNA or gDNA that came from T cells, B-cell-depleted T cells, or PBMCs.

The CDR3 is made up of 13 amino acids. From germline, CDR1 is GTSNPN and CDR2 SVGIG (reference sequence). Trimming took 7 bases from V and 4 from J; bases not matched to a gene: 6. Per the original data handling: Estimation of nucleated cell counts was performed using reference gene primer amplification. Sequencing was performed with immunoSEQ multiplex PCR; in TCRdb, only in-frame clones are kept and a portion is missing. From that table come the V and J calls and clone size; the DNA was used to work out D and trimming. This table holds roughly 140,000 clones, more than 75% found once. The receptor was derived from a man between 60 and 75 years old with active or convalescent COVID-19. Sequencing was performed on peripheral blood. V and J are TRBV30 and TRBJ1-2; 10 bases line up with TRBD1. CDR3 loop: CASGTGARYGYTF. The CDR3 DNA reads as TGTGCCTCGGGGACAGGGGCTCGCTATGGCTACACCTTC. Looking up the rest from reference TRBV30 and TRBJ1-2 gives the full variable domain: SQTIHQWPATLVQPVGSPLSLECTVEGTSNPNLYWYRQAAGRGLQLLFYSVGIGQISSEVPQNLSASRPQDRQFILSSKKLLLSDSGFYLCASGTGARYGYTFGSGTRLTVV.